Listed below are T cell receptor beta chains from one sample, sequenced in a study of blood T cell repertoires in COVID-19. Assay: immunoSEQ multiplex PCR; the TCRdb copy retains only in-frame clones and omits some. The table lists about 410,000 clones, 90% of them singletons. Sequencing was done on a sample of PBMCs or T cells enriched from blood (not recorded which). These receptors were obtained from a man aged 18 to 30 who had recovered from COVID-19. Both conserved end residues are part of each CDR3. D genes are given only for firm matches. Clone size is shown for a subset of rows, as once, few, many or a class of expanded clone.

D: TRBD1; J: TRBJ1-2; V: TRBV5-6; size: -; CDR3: CASSLGTGNYGYTF; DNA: TGTGCCAGCAGCTTAGGGACAGGGAACTATGGCTACACCTTC
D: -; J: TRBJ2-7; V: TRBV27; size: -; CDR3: CASGADPRFPHEQYF; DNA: TGTGCCAGCGGTGCCGATCCCAGGTTTCCCCACGAGCAGTACTTC
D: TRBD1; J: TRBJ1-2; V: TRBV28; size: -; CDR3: CASSLRQGANYGYTF; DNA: TGTGCCAGCAGTCTGCGACAGGGTGCGAACTATGGCTACACCTTC
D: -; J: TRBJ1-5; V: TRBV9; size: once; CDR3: CASSVGDNQPQHF; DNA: TGTGCCAGCAGCGTAGGCGACAATCAGCCCCAGCATTTT
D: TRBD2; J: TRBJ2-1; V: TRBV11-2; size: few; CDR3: CASSLHSGTHNEQFF; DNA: TGTGCCAGCAGCTTACATAGCGGGACCCACAATGAGCAGTTCTTC
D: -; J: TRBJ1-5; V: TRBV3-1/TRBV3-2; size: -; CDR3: CASSQDFNQPQHF; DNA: TGTGCCAGCAGCCAAGACTTCAATCAGCCCCAGCATTTT
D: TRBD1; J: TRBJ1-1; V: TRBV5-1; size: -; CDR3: CASSFQGADTEAFF; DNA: TGCGCCAGCAGCTTTCAGGGGGCAGACACTGAAGCTTTCTTT
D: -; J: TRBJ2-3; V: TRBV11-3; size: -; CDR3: CASSLNTDTQYF; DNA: TGTGCCAGCAGCCTTAACACAGATACGCAGTATTTT
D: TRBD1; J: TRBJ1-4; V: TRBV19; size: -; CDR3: CASSIQGAGEKLFF; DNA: TGTGCCAGTAGTATCCAGGGGGCCGGGGAAAAACTGTTTTTT
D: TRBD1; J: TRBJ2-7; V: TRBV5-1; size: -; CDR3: CASIRKRDSGYEQYF; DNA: TGCGCCAGCATAAGAAAAAGGGACAGTGGGTACGAGCAGTACTTC
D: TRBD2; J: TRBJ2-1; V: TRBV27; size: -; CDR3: CASARAGVINEQFF; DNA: TGTGCCAGCGCACGAGCGGGAGTTATAAATGAGCAGTTCTTC
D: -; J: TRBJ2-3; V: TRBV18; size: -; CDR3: CASSESAADTQYF; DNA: TGTGCCAGCTCTGAAAGCGCGGCCGATACGCAGTATTTT
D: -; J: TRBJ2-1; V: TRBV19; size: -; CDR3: CASSIVSSGEQFF; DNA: TGTGCCAGTAGTATAGTTAGTAGCGGAGAGCAGTTCTTC
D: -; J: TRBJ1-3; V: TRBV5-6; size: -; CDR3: CASSSDMGSSGNTIYF; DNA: TGTGCCAGCAGCTCTGACATGGGGAGCTCTGGAAACACCATATATTTT
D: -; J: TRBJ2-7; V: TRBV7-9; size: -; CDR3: CASRPRDSPYEQYF; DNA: TGTGCCAGCAGGCCTCGGGACTCCCCCTACGAGCAGTACTTC
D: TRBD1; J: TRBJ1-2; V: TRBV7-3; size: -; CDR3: CASSPEGAYGYTF; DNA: TGTGCCAGCAGCCCTGAGGGGGCGTATGGCTACACCTTC
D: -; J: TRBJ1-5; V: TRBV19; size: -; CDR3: CASSVPDRYNQPQHF; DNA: TGTGCCAGTAGTGTACCAGACAGGTACAATCAGCCCCAGCATTTT
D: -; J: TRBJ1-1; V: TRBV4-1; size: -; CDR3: CASSQAGNRDTEAFF; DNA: TGCGCCAGCAGCCAGGCCGGGAATAGGGATACTGAAGCTTTCTTT
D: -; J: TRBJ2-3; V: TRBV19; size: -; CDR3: CASSIGGPSTDTQYF; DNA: TGTGCCAGTAGTATAGGGGGGCCTAGCACAGATACGCAGTATTTT
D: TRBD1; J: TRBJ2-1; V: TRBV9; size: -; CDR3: CASSAGQGESYNEQFF; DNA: TGTGCCAGCAGCGCCGGACAGGGGGAATCCTACAATGAGCAGTTCTTC
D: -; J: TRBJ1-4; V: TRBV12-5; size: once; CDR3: CASGLVRKESPATNEKLFF; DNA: TGTGCTAGTGGTTTGGTACGCAAGGAGTCCCCTGCAACTAATGAAAAACTGTTTTTT
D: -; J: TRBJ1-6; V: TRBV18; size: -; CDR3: CASSPGPNSPLHF; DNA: TGTGCCAGCTCCCCAGGCCCCAATTCACCCCTCCACTTT
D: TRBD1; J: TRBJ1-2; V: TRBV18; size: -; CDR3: CASWTTGDSSYGYTF; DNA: TGTGCCAGCTGGACTACAGGGGATTCTTCCTATGGCTACACCTTC
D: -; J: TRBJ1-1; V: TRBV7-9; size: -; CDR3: CASRIRENTEAFF; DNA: TGTGCCAGCAGAATCCGGGAGAACACTGAAGCTTTCTTT
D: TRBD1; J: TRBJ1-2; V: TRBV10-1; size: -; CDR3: CASSPRQGYGYTF; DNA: TGCGCCAGCAGTCCTAGACAGGGCTATGGCTACACCTTC
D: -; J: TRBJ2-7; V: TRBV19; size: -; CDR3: CASNERLNSYEQYF; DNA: TGTGCCAGTAATGAGAGACTAAACTCCTACGAGCAGTACTTC
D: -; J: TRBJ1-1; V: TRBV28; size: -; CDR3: CASSLSSSREAFF; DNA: TGTGCCAGCAGTTTATCATCCAGTCGTGAAGCTTTCTTT
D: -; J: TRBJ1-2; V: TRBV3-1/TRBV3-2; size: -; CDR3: CASSQDLRIDTNYGYTF; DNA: TGTGCCAGCAGCCAAGATCTGCGTATCGACACTAACTATGGCTACACCTTC
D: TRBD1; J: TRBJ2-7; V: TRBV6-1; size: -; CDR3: CASSASLRTGDYEQYF; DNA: TGTGCCAGCAGTGCCTCCCTCAGGACAGGGGATTACGAGCAGTACTTC
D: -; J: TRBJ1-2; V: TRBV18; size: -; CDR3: CASSPDSNYGYTF; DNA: TGTGCCAGCTCACCAGACAGTAACTATGGCTACACCTTC
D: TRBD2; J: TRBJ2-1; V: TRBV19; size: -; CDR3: CASAPVGLAGKGEQFF; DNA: TGTGCCAGTGCACCTGTGGGACTAGCGGGGAAGGGTGAGCAGTTCTTC
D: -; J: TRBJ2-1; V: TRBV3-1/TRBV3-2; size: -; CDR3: CASSRGAPSYNEQFF; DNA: TGTGCCAGCAGCCGGGGAGCGCCCTCCTACAATGAGCAGTTCTTC
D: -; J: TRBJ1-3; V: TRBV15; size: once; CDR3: CATSRADRRSGNTIYF; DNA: TGTGCCACCAGCAGAGCCGACAGACGCTCTGGAAACACCATATATTTT
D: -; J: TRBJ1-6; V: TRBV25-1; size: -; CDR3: CASSLEAEGSPLHF; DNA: TGTGCCAGCAGTCTAGAAGCTGAGGGATCACCCCTCCACTTT
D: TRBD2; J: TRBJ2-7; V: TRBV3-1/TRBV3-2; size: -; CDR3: CASSLAPSGMVEQYF; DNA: TGTGCCAGCAGCCTCGCGCCTAGCGGGATGGTTGAGCAGTACTTC
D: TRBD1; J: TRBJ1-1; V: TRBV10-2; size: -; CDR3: CASSEGTGSNTEAFF; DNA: TGCGCCAGCAGTGAAGGGACAGGAAGTAACACTGAAGCTTTCTTT
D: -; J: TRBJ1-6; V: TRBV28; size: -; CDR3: CASSSGLGSPLHF; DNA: TGTGCCAGCAGTTCAGGGTTGGGTTCACCCCTCCACTTT
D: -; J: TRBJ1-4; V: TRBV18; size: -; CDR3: CASSPRVSGEKLFF; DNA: TGTGCCAGCTCGCCCAGGGTCAGTGGTGAAAAACTGTTTTTT
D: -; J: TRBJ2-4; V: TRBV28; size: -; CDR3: CASTPTGGFLAKNIQYF; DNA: TGTGCCAGCACCCCCACCGGGGGATTCCTAGCCAAAAACATTCAGTACTTC
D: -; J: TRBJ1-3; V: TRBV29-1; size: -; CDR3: CSHVGGDGNTIYF; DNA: TGCAGCCACGTGGGGGGGGATGGAAACACCATATATTTT
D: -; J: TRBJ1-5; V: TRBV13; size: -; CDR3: CANRSGGINQPQHF; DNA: TGTGCCAACCGAAGCGGCGGGATCAATCAGCCCCAGCATTTT
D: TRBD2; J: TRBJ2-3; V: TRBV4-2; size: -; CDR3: CASSQEKRGPFGPF; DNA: TGTGCCAGCAGCCAAGAAAAGCGGGGGCCTTTCGGCCCTTTT
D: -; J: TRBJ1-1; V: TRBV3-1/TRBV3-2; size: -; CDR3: CASSLLQGVTEAFF; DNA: TGTGCCAGCAGCCTATTACAGGGAGTCACTGAAGCTTTCTTT
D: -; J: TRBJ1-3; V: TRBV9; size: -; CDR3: CASSAGHPSGNTIYF; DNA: TGTGCCAGCAGCGCAGGGCACCCTTCGGGAAACACCATATATTTT
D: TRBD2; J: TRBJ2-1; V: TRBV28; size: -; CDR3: CASMGLAGTNSYNEQFF; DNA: TGTGCCAGCATGGGACTAGCGGGAACAAACTCCTACAATGAGCAGTTCTTC
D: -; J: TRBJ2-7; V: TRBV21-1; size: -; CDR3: CASSEQTMRVVAREIYEQYF; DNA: TGTGCCAGCAGCGAACAAACAATGCGGGTCGTAGCGAGAGAGATCTACGAGCAGTACTTC
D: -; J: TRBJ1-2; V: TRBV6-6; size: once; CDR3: CASSDFGVDGYTF; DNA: TGTGCCAGCAGTGACTTCGGTGTTGATGGCTACACCTTC
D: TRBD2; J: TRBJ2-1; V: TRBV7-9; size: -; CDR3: CASSSSGGARNEQFF; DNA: TGTGCCAGCAGCTCTAGCGGGGGGGCCAGGAATGAGCAGTTCTTC
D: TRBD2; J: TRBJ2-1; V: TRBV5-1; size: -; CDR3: CASSFRAGGPNNEQFF; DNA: TGCGCCAGCAGCTTCAGGGCGGGAGGGCCGAACAATGAGCAGTTCTTC
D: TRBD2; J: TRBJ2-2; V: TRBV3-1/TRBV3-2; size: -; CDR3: CASMAGGHTGELFF; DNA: TGTGCCAGCATGGCGGGAGGGCACACCGGGGAGCTGTTTTTT
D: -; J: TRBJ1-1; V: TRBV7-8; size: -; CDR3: CASSLDRYTEAFF; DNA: TGTGCCAGCAGCCTAGACAGGTACACTGAAGCTTTCTTT
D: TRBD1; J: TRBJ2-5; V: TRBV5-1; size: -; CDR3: CASSSGQGMETQYF; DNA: TGCGCCAGCAGCTCCGGACAGGGGATGGAGACCCAGTACTTC
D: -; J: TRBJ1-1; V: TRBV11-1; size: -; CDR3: CASSYYQGPWDTEAFF; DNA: TGTGCCAGCAGTTACTACCAGGGGCCTTGGGACACTGAAGCTTTCTTT